The 27 T cell receptor beta chains below were found in one sample sequenced in a study of blood T cell repertoires in COVID-19. Some clones are missing from TCRdb's copy, which holds only in-frame ones; the method was immunoSEQ multiplex PCR. The sample lists some 130,000 clones, about 91% occurring once. The sequenced sample was peripheral blood. Every receptor here comes from a man between 45 and 60 years old with acute or convalescent COVID-19.

This rearrangement joins TRBV2 to TRBJ1-4; no clear D gene. The CDR3 loop spans 13 amino acids. The germline V gene encodes CDR1 SNHLY and CDR2 FYNNEI. The germline V and J ends were trimmed by 6 bases and 8 bases, with 13 bases remaining between them. The CDR3 sequence is CASREQRWEKLFF. The CDR3 DNA reads as TGTGCCAGCAGGGAGCAGAGATGGGAAAAACTGTTTTTT.

This clone was detected only once. The chain recombines TRBV30 with TRBJ1-6, with 7 bases fitting TRBD1. CDR1 GTSNPN and CDR2 SVGIG come from the germline V gene (reference sequence). V shed 3 bases, J shed 1 base, and the junction held 6 bases outside the gene matches. This CDR3 region has 16 residues. The CDR3 loop is CAWRIDRVSYNSPLHF. As DNA, the CDR3 is TGTGCCTGGAGGATCGACAGGGTTTCCTATAATTCACCCCTCCACTTT.

V and J are TRBV19 and TRBJ1-5; TRBD1 might be the D (6 bases). The CDR3 has 14 amino acids. Germline V lookup: CDR1 LNHDA, CDR2 SQIVND (reference sequence). V was cut by 10 bases and J by 7 bases, with 20 bases left in between. CDR3 in DNA: TGTGCCACCGAAAGGGGGGGGGACGGGCAGCCCCAGCATTTT. This codes for CATERGGDGQPQHF.

This clone is a singleton in its sample. The chain uses TRBV6-6 and TRBJ2-3; TRBD2 matches at 9 bases. Germline CDR1 and CDR2: MNHNY and SVGAGI (reference sequence). This CDR3 comprises 18 residues. The trim removed 5 bases at V and 1 base at J, leaving 13 bases unmatched. In DNA, the CDR3 is TGTGCCAGCAGTCCCCCGGCGGGGGGGGACCTCGGCACAGATACGCAGTATTTT. Encoded protein: CASSPPAGGDLGTDTQYF.

V gene TRBV5-5 combines with J gene TRBJ2-5, with 7 bases that match TRBD1. After removal of 3 bases from V and 4 bases from J, the junction contained 15 bases not matched to a gene. This CDR3 has 17 residues. Germline V gives CDR1 SGHKS, CDR2 YYEKEE (reference sequence). CDR3 bases: TGTGCCAGCAGCTCCCGGGACAGTATCTGGAAGTTAGAGACCCAGTACTTC. It translates to CASSSRDSIWKLETQYF.

A few counts support this clone. The chain employs TRBV6-5 and TRBJ1-1; 9 bases fit TRBD1. J gave up 11 bases and V 6 bases, and 16 bases lay outside the gene matches. The length of the CDR3 is 15 residues. Germline V gives CDR1 MNHEY, CDR2 SVGAGI. CDR3: CASSLEYSGTGSAFF. CDR3 in DNA: TGTGCCAGCAGCCTAGAATACTCCGGGACAGGGTCTGCTTTCTTT.

The chain couples TRBV2 to TRBJ1-1; 7 bases are a match to TRBD1. Germline CDR1 and CDR2: SNHLY and FYNNEI. J was trimmed by 5 bases and V by 6 bases; bases with no gene match: 6. This CDR3 comprises 13 residues. The CDR3 here is CASRNRGLTEAFF. For the CDR3, the DNA is TGTGCCAGCAGGAACAGGGGTCTGACTGAAGCTTTCTTT.

The V gene is TRBV5-1, the J gene TRBJ2-5; 11 nucleotides align to TRBD2. The CDR3 is 15 amino acids. Germline values: CDR1 SGHRS, CDR2 YFSETQ. Trimming took 4 bases from V and 5 from J; bases not matched to a gene: 7. CDR3 bases: TGCGCCAGCAGCACACTAGCGGGGGAGTGGGAGACCCAGTACTTC. This codes for CASSTLAGEWETQYF.

The rearrangement joins TRBV7-2 to TRBJ1-5; TRBD1 is a possible D gene (5 bases). CDR1 and CDR2 from the germline V gene are SGHTA and FQGNSA. The CDR3 runs to 13 residues. Trimming shortened V by 5 bases and J by 5 bases, and 10 bases separated the two germline ends. This chain's CDR3 is CASSLSGYQPQHF. The CDR3 DNA sequence: TGTGCCAGCAGCCTCTCAGGGTATCAGCCCCAGCATTTT.

The chain has TRBV15 and TRBJ2-5; 13 bases line up with TRBD2. There are 17 residues in the CDR3. The ends lost 0 bases at V and 5 bases at J; junction bases unmatched: 6. Germline CDR1 LNHNV, CDR2 YYDKDF (reference sequence). This CDR3 is CATSRDGLAGVKETQYF. CDR3 DNA: TGTGCCACCAGCAGAGATGGACTAGCGGGAGTCAAGGAGACCCAGTACTTC.

J is TRBJ2-2 and V is TRBV5-4; 9 positions agree with TRBD1. The germline gives CDR1 SGHNT, CDR2 YYREEE (reference sequence). This CDR3 comprises 15 residues. After removal of 3 bases from V and 4 bases from J, the junction contained 4 bases not matched to a gene. The CDR3 spells CASSYGQGLTGELFF. In DNA, the CDR3 is TGTGCCAGCAGCTACGGACAGGGGCTCACCGGGGAGCTGTTTTTT.

This clone was picked up one time. The chain joins TRBV27 to TRBJ1-5; no reliable D call. The CDR3 spans 13 residues. CDR1 MNHEY and CDR2 SMNVEV come from the germline V gene (reference sequence). V gave up 6 bases and J gave up 3 bases, with 9 bases separating them. The CDR3 here is CASSLSYNQPQHF. As DNA, the CDR3 is TGTGCCAGCAGCCTTTCTTACAATCAGCCCCAGCATTTT.

V is TRBV2 and J is TRBJ1-1; D uncertain. Trimming shortened V by 7 bases and J by 2 bases, and 14 bases separated the two germline ends. The CDR3 has 14 amino acids. The germline CDR1 and CDR2 sequences are SNHLY and FYNNEI. CDR3 loop: CASMVTVVNTEAFF. The CDR3 DNA sequence: TGTGCCAGCATGGTAACGGTAGTTAACACTGAAGCTTTCTTT.

CDR3 bases: TGTGCCAGCGTCCTTAGCGGGAGCTTCTACGAGCAGTACTTC. Protein product: CASVLSGSFYEQYF. The chain has TRBV28 and TRBJ2-7, with 9 bases aligning to TRBD2. V shed 8 bases and J 3 bases; nucleotides not matched to a gene: 8. This CDR3 spans 14 amino acids. The germline V gene encodes CDR1 MDHEN and CDR2 SYDVKM. Looking up the rest from reference TRBV28 and TRBJ2-7 gives the full variable domain: DVKVTQSSRYLVKRTGEKVFLECVQDMDHENMFWYRQDPGLGLRLIYFSYDVKMKEKGDIPEGYSVSREKKERFSLILESASTNQTSMYLCASVLSGSFYEQYFGPGTRLTVT.

This clone was seen just once. The genes are TRBV4-2 and TRBJ2-2; TRBD2 agrees at 9 bases. J was trimmed by 5 bases and V by 4 bases; bases with no gene match: 8. CDR3 length equals 16 residues. The V gene's germline CDR1 is LGHNA and CDR2 YNFKEQ. The CDR3 here is CASSRRVAGDTGELFF. Here the CDR3 DNA reads TGTGCCAGCAGCCGTCGGGTAGCGGGAGATACCGGGGAGCTGTTTTTT.

The rearrangement uses TRBV7-2 and TRBJ2-2, with 8 bases matching TRBD1. The junction had 4 bases not matched to a gene; V was cut back by 6 bases and J by 4 bases. This CDR3 spans 14 amino acids. Germline assignment: CDR1 SGHTA and CDR2 FQGNSA. CDR3 sequence reads: CASRWTGITGELFF. CDR3 sequence (DNA): TGTGCCAGCAGGTGGACAGGGATCACCGGGGAGCTGTTTTTT. The full variable domain, its missing parts supplied by reference TRBV7-2 and TRBJ2-2, is GAGVSQSPSNKVTEKGKDVELRCDPISGHTALYWYRQSLGQGLEFLIYFQGNSAPDKSGLPSDRFSAERTGGSVSTLTIQRTQQEDSAVYLCASRWTGITGELFFGEGSRLTVL.

The chain joins TRBV5-1 to TRBJ2-1; no firm D call. The CDR3 runs 15 residues. Germline V gives CDR1 SGHRS, CDR2 YFSETQ. Trimming cost V 2 bases and J 6 bases, with 15 bases left between them. This chain's CDR3 is CASSFSLTTINEQFF. The CDR3 region has the DNA TGCGCCAGCAGCTTTTCACTCACTACGATCAATGAGCAGTTCTTC.

The gene calls are TRBV19 and TRBJ1-1, with TRBD1 matching 7 bases. The CDR3 is 14 residues long. The ends lost 6 bases at V and 3 bases at J; junction bases unmatched: 7. Germline V gene lookup returns CDR1 LNHDA and CDR2 SQIVND (reference sequence). CDR3 nucleotides: TGTGCCAGTAGCTCCATAGACAGGGACACTGAAGCTTTCTTT. Its translation is CASSSIDRDTEAFF.

V usage is TRBV2 and J usage is TRBJ1-2; D is ambiguous. Deletions cut 7 bases from V and 3 bases from J, with 6 bases between. CDR1 is SNHLY, CDR2 FYNNEI, per germline. The length of the CDR3 is 11 residues. CDR3 nucleotide sequence: TGTGCCAGCACGCGGTACTATGGCTACACCTTC. Encoded protein: CASTRYYGYTF.

The rearrangement uses TRBV10-2 and TRBJ2-5, with D possibly TRBD2 on 6 matching bases. V gave up 10 bases and J gave up 2 bases, with 20 bases separating them. This CDR3 is built from 15 residues. The germline V gene encodes CDR1 WSHSY and CDR2 SAAADI. The CDR3 here is CATGGRNPGQETQYF. Here the CDR3 DNA reads TGCGCCACCGGTGGGAGGAACCCTGGACAAGAGACCCAGTACTTC.

The rearrangement joins TRBV27 to TRBJ2-5; D is undetermined. CDR1 and CDR2 (germline): MNHEY, SMNVEV (reference sequence). The CDR3 sequence is 18 residues long. Trimming pared 2 bases from V and 1 base from J, leaving 20 bases between. The CDR3 DNA sequence: TGTGCCAGCAGTTTACACCACCCAGGTTTTCTGGGCCAAGAGACCCAGTACTTC. Translating gives CASSLHHPGFLGQETQYF.

This clone has a handful of counts. The chain couples TRBV6-2 or TRBV6-3 to TRBJ1-2; 7 nucleotides agree with TRBD1. V lost 6 bases and J lost 2; bases outside the gene matches: 12. Germline V gene lookup returns CDR1 MNHEY and CDR2 SVGEGT. CDR3 size: 16 residues. In DNA, the CDR3 is TGTGCCAGCAGCCGTATCTCCGGGACAGAGAACTATGGCTACACCTTC. Translation: CASSRISGTENYGYTF.

This chain links TRBV6-1 with TRBJ1-2, with D possibly being TRBD1 (6 bases). Looked up from germline, CDR1 is MNHNS and CDR2 is SASEGT. The CDR3 is 18 amino acids. V was clipped by 4 bases and J by 6 bases, with 27 bases between them. The CDR3 loop is CASSGGTTGYGPTDGYTF. The CDR3 nucleotides are TGTGCCAGCAGTGGGGGAACTACAGGGTACGGGCCAACGGATGGCTACACCTTC.

J is TRBJ1-2 and V is TRBV6-2 or TRBV6-3; D call uncertain. This CDR3 has 12 amino acids. V was clipped by 5 bases and J by 4 bases, with 8 bases between them. The V gene's germline CDR1 is MNHEY and CDR2 SVGEGT. The CDR3 region has the DNA TGTGCCAGCAGTGGAGGGTTCTATGGCTACACCTTC. Protein: CASSGGFYGYTF.

In the case of this clone: Germline is not matched at one junction end, which may reflect a read error. The gene calls are TRBV28 and TRBJ1-1; TRBD1 matches 8 bases. The CDR3 extends over 10 amino acids. Germline assignment: CDR1 MDHEN and CDR2 SYDVKM. The chain's CDR3 is CASSMDRALF. CDR3 coding DNA: TGTGCCAGCAGCATGGACAGGGCGCTCTTT.

The CDR3: CASSLTGVREAFF. DNA for the CDR3: TGCGCCAGCAGCCTGACAGGGGTCAGGGAAGCTTTCTTT. The genes are TRBV5-1 and TRBJ1-1, with 8 bases identical to TRBD1. CDR3 length equals 13 residues. Germline V lookup: CDR1 SGHRS, CDR2 YFSETQ. The J segment lost 8 bases and the V segment lost 4 bases, leaving 7 bases of the junction unmatched.

The chain recombines TRBV30 with TRBJ1-5, with no clear D. CDR3 size: 14 residues. CDR1 and CDR2 (germline): GTSNPN, SVGIG (reference sequence). V dropped 4 bases and J dropped 6 bases, with 16 bases sitting between them. This chain's CDR3 is CAWIGPGGGQPQHF. The CDR3 DNA sequence: TGTGCCTGGATCGGGCCAGGAGGCGGTCAGCCCCAGCATTTT.